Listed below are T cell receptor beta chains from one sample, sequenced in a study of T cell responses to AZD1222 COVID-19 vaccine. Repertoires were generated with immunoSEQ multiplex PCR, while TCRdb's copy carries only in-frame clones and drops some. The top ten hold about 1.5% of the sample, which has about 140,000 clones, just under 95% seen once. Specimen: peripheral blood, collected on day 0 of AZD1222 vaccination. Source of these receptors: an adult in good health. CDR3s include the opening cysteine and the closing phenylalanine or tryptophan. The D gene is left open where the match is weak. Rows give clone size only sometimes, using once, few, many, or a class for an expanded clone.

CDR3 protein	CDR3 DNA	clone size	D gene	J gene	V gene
CASSQDRGASGRDEQFF	TGTGCCAGCAGCCAAGATAGGGGGGCTAGCGGGAGAGATGAGCAGTTCTTC	.	TRBD2	TRBJ2-1	TRBV3-1/TRBV3-2
CASSELSGYSNQPQHF	TGTGCCAGCAGTGAGCTTTCGGGTTATAGCAATCAGCCCCAGCATTTT	.	.	TRBJ1-5	TRBV6-1
CASSIGGTQTTYEQYF	TGTGCCAGTAGTATAGGAGGAACCCAGACAACCTACGAGCAGTACTTC	.	.	TRBJ2-7	TRBV19
CASSGLDADTQYF	TGTGCCAGCAGTGGACTAGATGCAGATACGCAGTATTTT	.	.	TRBJ2-3	TRBV2
CASSQEVVAGNEKLFF	TGTGCCAGCAGCCAAGAAGTCGTGGCGGGGAATGAAAAACTGTTTTTT	.	.	TRBJ1-4	TRBV14
CASGSNRGRKEKLFF	TGTGCCAGCGGATCTAACAGGGGGCGCAAAGAAAAACTGTTTTTT	.	TRBD1	TRBJ1-4	TRBV28
CASRPRSASGNTIYF	TGTGCCAGCAGGCCCCGCTCGGCCTCTGGAAACACCATATATTTT	.	.	TRBJ1-3	TRBV6-5
CASSLGPYSNQPQHF	TGTGCCAGCAGCTTGGGACCTTATAGCAATCAGCCCCAGCATTTT	.	.	TRBJ1-5	TRBV5-6
CASSLAGSPTEAFF	TGTGCCAGCAGCTTAGCGGGGTCCCCCACTGAAGCTTTCTTT	.	.	TRBJ1-1	TRBV7-2
CASSQDQTLGGTEAFF	TGCGCCAGCAGCCAAGATCAGACATTAGGGGGCACTGAAGCTTTCTTT	.	.	TRBJ1-1	TRBV4-1
CASSLALGGGHYEQYF	TGTGCCAGCAGCTTAGCCCTGGGGGGAGGGCACTACGAGCAGTACTTC	.	TRBD2	TRBJ2-7	TRBV7-8
CASSEGALDYEQYF	TGTGCCAGCAGTGAGGGGGCACTCGACTACGAGCAGTACTTC	few	.	TRBJ2-7	TRBV2
CASSLIQVPGEAFF	TGTGCCAGCAGCCTGATACAGGTGCCGGGTGAAGCTTTCTTT	few	.	TRBJ1-1	TRBV7-9
CASSPTGNNGQPQHF	TGCGCCAGCAGCCCGACAGGGAATAATGGTCAGCCCCAGCATTTT	.	TRBD1	TRBJ1-5	TRBV5-1
CASSLGKRTSTQETQYF	TGTGCCAGCAGCCTTGGGAAACGGACTAGCACCCAAGAGACCCAGTACTTC	.	TRBD2	TRBJ2-5	TRBV28
CASSQDPPDSHSGNTIYF	TGCGCCAGCAGCCAAGATCCCCCGGACAGCCACTCTGGAAACACCATATATTTT	.	.	TRBJ1-3	TRBV4-1
CASSLEGGGEQFF	TGTGCCAGCAGTTTAGAGGGGGGGGGTGAGCAGTTCTTC	.	.	TRBJ2-1	TRBV27
CASSLQSPSTDTQYF	TGTGCCAGCAGCCTCCAGTCTCCTAGCACAGATACGCAGTATTTT	.	.	TRBJ2-3	TRBV7-2
CASSLWGEATEAFF	TGTGCCAGCAGTTTGTGGGGGGAGGCGACTGAAGCTTTCTTT	.	.	TRBJ1-1	TRBV27
CASKTPGYAEAFF	TGTGCCAGCAAGACCCCCGGGTACGCTGAAGCTTTCTTT	.	.	TRBJ1-1	TRBV6-5
CASSLTYRDSSIYGYTF	TGTGCCAGCAGCTTAACTTACCGGGACAGCAGCATCTATGGCTACACCTTC	.	TRBD1	TRBJ1-2	TRBV7-2
CASSIGTGDYGYTF	TGTGCCAGTAGTATTGGGACAGGGGACTATGGCTACACCTTC	.	TRBD1	TRBJ1-2	TRBV19
CSVEAGHPKSYNEQFF	TGCAGCGTTGAGGCCGGGCACCCTAAATCCTACAATGAGCAGTTCTTC	.	.	TRBJ2-1	TRBV29-1
CASSLVGDGRQPQHF	TGTGCCAGCAGCTTAGTCGGGGATGGACGACAGCCCCAGCATTTT	.	.	TRBJ1-5	TRBV27
CASSGPRRAYGYTF	TGTGCCAGCAGCGGGCCCAGGCGAGCGTATGGCTACACCTTC	.	.	TRBJ1-2	TRBV16
CASRAQGWDTEAFF	TGTGCCAGCAGAGCACAGGGGTGGGACACTGAAGCTTTCTTT	.	TRBD1	TRBJ1-1	TRBV6-4
CASSLYPSGGVYNEQFF	TGTGCCAGCAGTTTATACCCTAGCGGGGGGGTCTACAATGAGCAGTTCTTC	.	TRBD2	TRBJ2-1	TRBV28
CASSDAGNTIYF	TGTGCCAGCAGTGATGCGGGAAACACCATATATTTT	once	.	TRBJ1-3	TRBV6-4
CASSQDMGSPNQPQHF	TGTGCCAGCAGCCAAGACATGGGGTCACCCAATCAGCCCCAGCATTTT	.	.	TRBJ1-5	TRBV3-1/TRBV3-2
CASSLGGGNYGYTF	TGTGCCAGCAGCTTAGGTGGGGGAAACTATGGCTACACCTTC	.	.	TRBJ1-2	TRBV7-3
CASTRPSGGPNTGELFF	TGCGCCAGCACCCGGCCAAGCGGGGGGCCGAACACCGGGGAGCTGTTTTTT	.	TRBD2	TRBJ2-2	TRBV5-1
CASSSTIQGAIF	TGTGCCAGCAGCTCGACCATTCAGGGGGCGATTTTT	.	TRBD1	TRBJ1-4	TRBV7-8
CASSPTGLTEAFF	TGTGCCAGCAGTCCGACAGGGTTGACTGAAGCTTTCTTT	.	TRBD1	TRBJ1-1	TRBV6-4
CARQGGFGKLFF	TGTGCCAGACAAGGGGGTTTCGGGAAACTGTTTTTT	.	.	TRBJ1-4	TRBV30
CASRRDYGYTF	TGTGCCAGTAGGAGGGACTATGGCTACACCTTC	.	.	TRBJ1-2	TRBV19
CASSPMTESQETQYF	TGTGCCAGCAGCCCGATGACAGAATCCCAAGAGACCCAGTACTTC	.	.	TRBJ2-5	TRBV5-4
CASTDRGRTEAFF	TGTGCCAGCACCGACAGGGGGCGTACTGAAGCTTTCTTT	.	TRBD1	TRBJ1-1	TRBV6-5
CASSLGGTGTSSRNEQFF	TGTGCCAGCAGCTTAGGTGGGACCGGGACTAGCTCCAGGAATGAGCAGTTCTTC	.	TRBD2	TRBJ2-1	TRBV11-2
CASSLEGRYTEAFF	TGTGCCAGCAGTTTGGAGGGACGGTACACTGAAGCTTTCTTT	.	.	TRBJ1-1	TRBV28
CASSPGQDGETQYF	TGTGCCAGCAGCCCCGGGCAGGACGGGGAGACCCAGTACTTC	.	.	TRBJ2-5	TRBV5-5
CASSDLRVAYEQYF	TGTGCCAGCAGTGACCTACGGGTCGCCTACGAGCAGTACTTC	once	.	TRBJ2-7	TRBV25-1
CASSLSSGHGEQYF	TGCGCCAGCAGCTTGAGTTCAGGGCACGGCGAGCAGTACTTC	.	.	TRBJ2-7	TRBV5-1
CASSSEEKLFF	TGTGCCAGCAGCTCGGAGGAAAAACTGTTTTTT	.	.	TRBJ1-4	TRBV11-2
CASSQGGSNQPQHF	TGTGCCAGCAGCCAGGGGGGTAGCAATCAGCCCCAGCATTTT	.	TRBD1	TRBJ1-5	TRBV5-4
CASSYSAGENYGYTF	TGTGCCAGCAGTTACTCGGCAGGGGAAAACTATGGCTACACCTTC	.	.	TRBJ1-2	TRBV6-5
CAISGQTMNTEAFF	TGTGCCATCAGCGGACAGACCATGAACACTGAAGCTTTCTTT	.	.	TRBJ1-1	TRBV10-3